Below, 28 T cell receptor beta chains from the same sample are listed, as sequenced in a study of blood T cell repertoires in COVID-19. Libraries were prepared by immunoSEQ multiplex PCR; TCRdb keeps only in-frame clonotypes and omits some of them. This sample yields a few hundred thousand clones, of which around 87% are seen a single time; roughly 5% belongs to the top ten. Sequencing was carried out using peripheral blood. Every receptor here comes from a woman between 55 and 75 years old with COVID-19, enrolled during active disease.

This clone came up a few times. This rearrangement joins TRBV6-1 to TRBJ1-5; D is undetermined. The CDR3 has 15 residues. Germline CDR1 is MNHNS and CDR2 is SASEGT. Trimming left V 0 bases short and J 5 bases short, with 11 bases between. The CDR3 sequence is CASSEAGGPDQPQHF. The CDR3 nucleotides are TGTGCCAGCAGTGAAGCGGGAGGGCCGGATCAGCCCCAGCATTTT.

The chain has TRBV28 and TRBJ1-2; tentative D call: TRBD1 (6 bases). CDR1 is MDHEN and CDR2 is SYDVKM in the germline V gene. This CDR3 is 15 amino acids long. Trimming took 7 bases from V and 4 from J, leaving 19 bases between them. CDR3 in DNA: TGTGCCAGCACCACCGGGGGGCAGGGCCTCTATGGCTACACCTTC. This encodes CASTTGGQGLYGYTF.

The chain employs TRBV11-2 and TRBJ1-2; no definite D call. This CDR3 comprises 15 residues. V lost 0 bases and J 2 bases, leaving 10 bases between the germline ends. Looked up from germline, CDR1 is SGHAT and CDR2 is FQNNGV. CDR3 nucleotide sequence: TGTGCCAGCAGCTTAGATTGGCAGGCGAACTATGGCTACACCTTC. Translating it yields CASSLDWQANYGYTF.

This clone was seen more than once but under ten times. The chain couples TRBV2 to TRBJ1-5, with D perhaps matching TRBD1 (6 bases). V lost 0 bases to trimming and J lost 8 bases, with 17 bases between them. The CDR3 contains 16 residues. Germline V gene sequence: CDR1 SNHLY, CDR2 FYNNEI. This CDR3 is CASSEARGQAIKPQHF. The CDR3 bases are TGTGCCAGCAGTGAAGCGAGGGGACAAGCAATCAAGCCCCAGCATTTT.

This clone came up once. V usage is TRBV24-1 and J usage is TRBJ2-6; D gene ambiguous. CDR3 size: 19 residues. CDR1 and CDR2 (germline): KGHDR, SFDVKD. Between the trimmed V and J ends, which lost 4 bases and 2 bases, there was a span of 20 bases. CDR3 bases: TGTGCCACCAGTGACCCTCGTAGAGAAGTCTCTCCTGGGGCCAACGTCCTGACTTTC. Protein product: CATSDPRREVSPGANVLTF.

V and J are TRBV6-4 and TRBJ1-6; 12 positions agree with TRBD1. V lost 5 bases, J lost 7 bases, and 3 bases stayed unmatched. CDR3 length equals 15 residues. From germline, CDR1 is MRHNA and CDR2 SNTAGT. CDR3 in DNA: TGTGCCAGCAGTAGGGACAGGGGGCGAAATTCACCCCTCCACTTT. It codes for CASSRDRGRNSPLHF.

The CDR3 DNA reads as TGTGCCAGCAGTACGTCCGGCGGGAGGCCCCCAGATACGCAGTATTTT. It specifies CASSTSGGRPPDTQYF. This chain links TRBV9 with TRBJ2-3; 8 bases fit TRBD2. This CDR3 comprises 16 residues. V was clipped by 5 bases and J by 4 bases; unmatched bases: 12. CDR1 is SGDLS, CDR2 YYNGEE, per germline.

The chain is built from TRBV5-1 and TRBJ1-1; possible D gene TRBD1, 6 bases. With 0 bases removed from V and 0 bases from J, the gap between germline ends came to 12 bases. Germline V gene data show CDR1 as SGHRS and CDR2 as YFSETQ. The CDR3 is made up of 16 amino acids. In DNA form, the CDR3 reads TGCGCCAGCAGCTTGGAGTTGGGGACAATGAACACTGAAGCTTTCTTT. It specifies CASSLELGTMNTEAFF.

The chain recombines TRBV10-1 with TRBJ1-6; no definite D call. Germline CDR1 and CDR2: WNHNN and SYGVQD (reference sequence). This CDR3 is 14 amino acids long. Deletions cut 2 bases from V and 8 bases from J, with 10 bases between. This CDR3 is CASSENLGDSPLHF. DNA of the CDR3: TGCGCCAGCAGTGAGAACCTCGGGGATTCACCCCTCCACTTT.

This clone showed up just once. This chain connects TRBV6-5 to TRBJ1-1, with D possibly being TRBD1 (6 bases). V was pared by 7 bases and J by 11 bases, with 20 bases between. The CDR3 is 13 amino acids. The V gene's germline CDR1 is MNHEY and CDR2 SVGAGI. CDR3 loop: CASTYGVRGMAFF. CDR3 nucleotides: TGTGCCAGCACCTATGGGGTCAGGGGCATGGCTTTCTTT.

The chain is built from TRBV3-1 (or the pseudogene TRBV3-2) and TRBJ2-4; D is undetermined. The CDR3 extends over 20 amino acids. Germline V gene lookup returns CDR1 LGHDT and CDR2 YNNKEL (reference sequence). Deletions cut 0 bases from V and 0 bases from J, with 21 bases between. This chain's CDR3 is CASSQEYPPVLILAKNIQYF. For the CDR3, the DNA is TGTGCCAGCAGCCAAGAATACCCACCCGTACTCATACTAGCCAAAAACATTCAGTACTTC.

V gene TRBV6-5 combines with J gene TRBJ2-5, with D possibly matching TRBD1 (6 bases). Trimming left V 5 bases short and J 4 bases short, with 11 bases between. This CDR3 is built from 13 residues. From germline, CDR1 is MNHEY and CDR2 SVGAGI. CDR3 sequence reads: CASSPGHRETQYF. In nucleotides, the CDR3 is TGTGCCAGCAGTCCGGGACATCGAGAGACCCAGTACTTC.

For the CDR3, the DNA is TGTGCCAGCAGCTACAGTACAGGGACCTATGGCTACACCTTC. Residues: CASSYSTGTYGYTF. The chain recombines TRBV7-2 with TRBJ1-2, with a weak D call TRBD1 (6 bases). The V gene's germline CDR1 is SGHTA and CDR2 FQGNSA. The V and J ends lost 4 bases and 4 bases respectively, with 13 bases between them. This CDR3 has 14 residues.

This chain connects TRBV4-1 to TRBJ1-1; 9 bases line up with TRBD1. Germline V gene lookup returns CDR1 MGHRA and CDR2 YSYEKL. The CDR3 totals 15 residues. J gave up 0 bases and V 4 bases, and 3 bases lay outside the gene matches. CDR3 bases: TGCGCCAGCAGCCGGACAGGGGATTTGAACACTGAAGCTTTCTTT. It is translated as CASSRTGDLNTEAFF.

This clone was observed a single time. J is TRBJ2-7 and V is TRBV6-5, with 13 bases aligning to TRBD2. There are 15 residues in the CDR3. V trimming: 10 bases; J trimming: 2 bases; junction bases outside the gene matches: 8. In germline, CDR1 is MNHEY, CDR2 SVGAGI. This chain's CDR3 is CATTRLAGGTYEQYF. Written as DNA, the CDR3 is TGTGCCACCACGCGACTAGCGGGAGGCACCTACGAGCAGTACTTC.

As to this clone: The junction differs from germline at one of its ends, possibly a read error. The chain couples TRBV6-2 or TRBV6-3 to TRBJ2-1; 9 nucleotides match TRBD2. The length of the CDR3 is 14 residues. Germline lookup yields CDR1 MNHEY and CDR2 SVGEGT. CDR3 sequence reads: CASSPGLANPRPVF. The DNA of the CDR3 is TGTGCCAGCAGTCCGGGACTAGCAAACCCAAGACCCGTCTTC.

The V call is TRBV6-5, the J call TRBJ2-1; 10 positions agree with TRBD2. Trimming removed 6 bases from V and 7 bases from J; junction bases left unmatched: 9. The CDR3 spans 15 residues. CDR1 and CDR2 (germline): MNHEY, SVGAGI. The CDR3 DNA reads TGTGCCAGCAGCTCAAGGAGCGGGAGGGTTAATGAGCAGTTCTTC. Translating gives CASSSRSGRVNEQFF.

This clone was found a few times. The chain links TRBV6-4 to TRBJ1-2, with TRBD1 matching 9 bases. Germline V gene data show CDR1 as MRHNA and CDR2 as SNTAGT. The V gene end was trimmed by 0 bases and the J gene end by 4 bases; junction bases not matched to a gene: 12. The CDR3 consists of 18 residues. The CDR3 sequence: CASSDSYRGREVFYGYTF. Written as DNA, the CDR3 is TGTGCCAGCAGTGACTCCTACAGGGGGCGCGAAGTTTTCTATGGCTACACCTTC.

This chain links TRBV5-1 with TRBJ1-1; D gene uncertain. The CDR3 has 16 residues. Germline V lookup: CDR1 SGHRS, CDR2 YFSETQ. V gave up 1 base and J gave up 3 bases, with 16 bases separating them. The CDR3 DNA reads TGCGCCAGCAGCTTGACGAGGGTAAGGGCCTACACTGAAGCTTTCTTT. Translation: CASSLTRVRAYTEAFF.

The chain carries TRBV28 and TRBJ2-3, with 9 bases that match TRBD1. Trimming cost V 6 bases and J 4 bases; bases outside gene matches: 2. The germline CDR1 and CDR2 sequences are MDHEN and SYDVKM. This CDR3 has 13 amino acids. The CDR3 DNA is TGTGCCAGCAGGGGACAGGGATCAGATACGCAGTATTTT. Amino acids: CASRGQGSDTQYF. Filled out from reference TRBV28 and TRBJ2-3, the complete variable domain reads DVKVTQSSRYLVKRTGEKVFLECVQDMDHENMFWYRQDPGLGLRLIYFSYDVKMKEKGDIPEGYSVSREKKERFSLILESASTNQTSMYLCASRGQGSDTQYFGPGTRLTVL.

This sequence joins TRBV29-1 and TRBJ1-5; TRBD1 might be the D (5 bases). The V end lost 6 bases, the J end lost 1 base, and 10 bases lay between the germline ends. This CDR3 is 13 amino acids long. Germline assignment: CDR1 SQVTM and CDR2 ANQGSEA. CDR3 sequence reads: CSVETVSNQPQHF. The DNA of the CDR3 is TGCAGCGTCGAGACAGTGAGCAATCAGCCCCAGCATTTT.

V usage is TRBV18 and J usage is TRBJ2-1, with a tentative D call TRBD1 (5 bases). There are 17 residues in the CDR3. Between the trimmed V and J ends, which lost 3 bases and 0 bases, there was a span of 15 bases. Germline CDR1 is KGHSH and CDR2 is LQKENI. CDR3 in amino acids: CASSPGLRQSSYNEQFF. DNA for the CDR3: TGTGCCAGCTCACCCGGTTTGAGACAGAGCTCCTACAATGAGCAGTTCTTC.

The V gene is TRBV28, the J gene TRBJ1-1; D is uncertain. The CDR3 extends over 11 amino acids. Germline V CDR1 and CDR2: MDHEN, SYDVKM. With 3 bases removed from V and 4 bases from J, the gap between germline ends came to 3 bases. The DNA for the CDR3 is TGTGCCAGCAGTTTCGGCACTGAAGCTTTCTTT. Translated, it gives CASSFGTEAFF.

J is TRBJ2-1 and V is TRBV28; 14 positions match TRBD2. After removal of 4 bases from V and 4 bases from J, the junction contained 3 bases not matched to a gene. Germline V gives CDR1 MDHEN, CDR2 SYDVKM. CDR3 length: 16 amino acids. CDR3 coding DNA: TGTGCCAGCAGTTCTCGACTAGCGGGAGGGTACAATGAGCAGTTCTTC. Translating it yields CASSSRLAGGYNEQFF.

This chain joins TRBV30 and TRBJ2-1; D gene unclear. This CDR3 spans 15 amino acids. The V end lost 0 bases, the J end lost 6 bases, and 15 bases lay between the germline ends. Germline CDR1 and CDR2: GTSNPN and SVGIG (reference sequence). CDR3 amino acids: CAWSVRSGWFNEQFF. CDR3 nucleotide sequence: TGTGCCTGGAGTGTACGGTCAGGTTGGTTCAATGAGCAGTTCTTC.

The chain is built from TRBV5-1 and TRBJ2-3; 9 positions agree with TRBD2. Per the germline V gene, CDR1 is SGHRS and CDR2 is YFSETQ. There are 15 residues in the CDR3. J gave up 4 bases and V 5 bases, and 8 bases lay outside the gene matches. CDR3 nucleotides: TGCGCCAGCAGTCTGGGACTAGCTTCTTCAGATACGCAGTATTTT. This encodes CASSLGLASSDTQYF.

This chain uses TRBV4-1 with TRBJ2-1, with 9 bases identical to TRBD1. Germline V gene sequence: CDR1 MGHRA, CDR2 YSYEKL. V shed 1 base and J 2 bases; nucleotides not matched to a gene: 3. The CDR3 runs to 16 residues. Written as DNA, the CDR3 is TGCGCCAGCAGCCAAGCCCGGGACAGGGCCTACAATGAGCAGTTCTTC. It translates to CASSQARDRAYNEQFF.

J is TRBJ1-6 and V is TRBV6-6; perhaps TRBD1 as D (5 bases). The germline V and J ends were trimmed by 0 bases and 9 bases, with 9 bases remaining between them. CDR3 length equals 14 residues. In germline, CDR1 is MNHNY, CDR2 SVGAGI (reference sequence). For the CDR3, the DNA is TGTGCCAGCAGTTACTCGAGTACAGGTTCACCCCTCCACTTT. Translated: CASSYSSTGSPLHF.